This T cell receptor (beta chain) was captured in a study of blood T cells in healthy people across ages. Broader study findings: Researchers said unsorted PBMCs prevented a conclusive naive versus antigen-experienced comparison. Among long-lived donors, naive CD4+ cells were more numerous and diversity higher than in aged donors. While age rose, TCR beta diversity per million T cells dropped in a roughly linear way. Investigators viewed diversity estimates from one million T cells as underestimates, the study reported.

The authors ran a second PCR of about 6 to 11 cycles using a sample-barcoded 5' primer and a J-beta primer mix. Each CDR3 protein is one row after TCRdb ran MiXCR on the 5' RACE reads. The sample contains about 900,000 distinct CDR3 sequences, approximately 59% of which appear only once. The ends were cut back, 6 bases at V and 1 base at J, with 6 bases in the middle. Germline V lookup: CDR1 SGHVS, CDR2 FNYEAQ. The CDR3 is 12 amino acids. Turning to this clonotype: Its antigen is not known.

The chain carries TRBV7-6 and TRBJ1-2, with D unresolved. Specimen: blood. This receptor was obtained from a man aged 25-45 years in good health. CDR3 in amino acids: CASSGDNYGYTF. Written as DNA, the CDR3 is TGTGCCAGCAGTGGGGATAACTATGGCTACACCTTC. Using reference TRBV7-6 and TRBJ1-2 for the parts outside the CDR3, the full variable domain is GAGVSQSPRYKVTKRGQDVALRCDPISGHVSLYWYRQALGQGPEFLTYFNYEAQQDKSGLPNDRFSAERPEGSISTLTIQRTEQRDSAMYRCASSGDNYGYTFGSGTRLTVV.